This TCR beta chain emerged from a study of T cells in Graves' hyperthyroidism and ophthalmopathy. Whole-study findings and limits: Ophthalmopathy could be told apart from stable hyperthyroidism with a 13 V-J model.

This CDR3 spans 16 amino acids. From germline, CDR1 is MDHEN and CDR2 SYDVKM. Trimming took 4 bases from V and 0 from J; bases not matched to a gene: 6. This clonotype was detected ten times or more. Its antigen is still unknown. Patients with uncontrolled infections, other autoimmune diseases, pregnancy or lactation were excluded. Diagnoses used clinical symptoms, serum thyroxine and TRAb, thyroid ultrasound and orbital computed tomography. Amplification yielded TCR beta CDR3 regions, with RNA transcripts as the source. The study used the HTBI primer set for a first-round RT-PCR of the TCR CDR3. TCRdb redid the calling of the multiplex PCR reads with MiXCR, one entry per CDR3 protein. The data hold around 370,000 distinct CDR3 sequences, with 18% observed a single time.

The gene calls are TRBV28 and TRBJ2-7, with 10 bases lining up with TRBD2. The sequence was obtained from a man younger than 30 with Graves' ophthalmopathy. The sequenced sample was blood. CDR3 coding DNA: TGTGCCAGCAGTTCGGCTAGCGGGGGAAGCTCCTACGAGCAGTACTTC. It yields the protein CASSSASGGSSYEQYF.